This TCR beta chain was sequenced for a study of T cell repertoires in cytomegalovirus infection. Overall study: In public TCR beta signatures, there were indications of both CMV infection and matching HLA type. Study-wide points: Dominant in the ex vivo response were TCR beta clonotypes restricted by HLA-C and specific for CMV.

TCRdb re-analysed the reads in MiXCR, keeping a single row per CDR3 protein. This sample has 250,000 to 300,000 distinct CDR3 sequences, with roughly 13% found just once. This clonotype was detected many times. What it recognizes is unknown. The CDR3 has 12 residues. V was cut by 7 bases and J by 7 bases, with 13 bases left in between. The chain combines TRBV12-3 or TRBV12-4 with TRBJ1-1; a weak D match, TRBD1 (6 bases). The sequencing sample was made of PBMCs. The sequence came from a human donor in good health (CMV status not recorded). Some clones in this sample may be carry-over from other donors' samples. The CDR3 DNA reads as TGTGCCAGCACCAGGGGTTTCGATGAAGCTTTCTTT. Its protein product is CASTRGFDEAFF.